This T cell receptor (beta chain) emerged from a study of T cells in Graves' hyperthyroidism and ophthalmopathy. For the study at large: Once the initial diagnosis was made, peripheral blood was obtained before any treatment.

V lost 10 bases to trimming and J lost 7 bases, with 17 bases between them. In germline, CDR1 is ENHRY, CDR2 SYGVKD. The CDR3 is made up of 14 amino acids. About this clonotype itself: Its antigen is not known.

Diagnosis of hyperthyroidism was new in patients aged 18 to 65, and its duration was under 2 months. RNA transcripts provided the source from which TCR beta CDR3 regions were amplified. TCR CDR3 underwent first-round RT-PCR with the HTBI primer set. TCRdb analysed the multiplex PCR reads with MiXCR anew, one entry per CDR3 protein. This table holds some 800,000 distinct CDR3 sequences, 38% found once. General study results and limits: Ophthalmopathy and stable hyperthyroidism were separated by a 13 V-J model.

The gene calls are TRBV10-3 and TRBJ1-6, with a possible D match to TRBD1 (5 bases). The TCR originated in a man younger than 35 with Graves' hyperthyroidism. Material: blood. CDR3: CASARGAENSPLHF. CDR3 coding DNA: TGTGCCAGTGCAAGAGGGGCTGAGAATTCACCCCTCCACTTT.